This TCR beta chain was sequenced for a study of identical twins. Germline V gene data show CDR1 as SGHRS and CDR2 as YFSETQ. This CDR3 comprises 15 residues. Trimming stripped 3 bases from V and 2 bases from J, with 13 bases between. Whole-study results and caveats: Models predicted less out-of-frame TCR alpha sharing in monozygotic twins than was found.

This clonotype was counted between two and nine times. The antigen remains unidentified. TCRdb re-called the 5' RACE reads with MiXCR, one entry per CDR3 protein. The data contain around 220,000 distinct CDR3 sequences, about an eighth of them singletons. This sequence originates from a young woman in good health. The sequenced material came from memory (CD45RO+) T cells sorted from blood. This chain links TRBV5-1 with TRBJ2-3, with a tentative D call TRBD2 (6 bases). DNA for the CDR3: TGCGCCAGCAGCTCGATGAGCGGGTCCACAGATACGCAGTATTTT. Protein product: CASSSMSGSTDTQYF.